The 11 T cell receptor beta chains below were found in one sample sequenced in a study of cytomegalovirus exposure and HLA in healthy donors. A multiplex PCR was run with 60 Vbeta primers and 13 Jbeta primers. Libraries were prepared by immunoSEQ multiplex PCR; TCRdb keeps only in-frame clonotypes and omits some of them. The data contain under 60,000 clones, around 77% of them seen just once; the ten biggest clones take up approximately 3.3%. Sequencing used PBMCs. The receptors were sampled from a woman aged 40 to 50 in good health and CMV-seropositive.

This chain connects TRBV20-1 to TRBJ2-5, with unresolved D. Trimming took off 8 bases at V and 5 bases at J, with 9 bases between the two ends. The V gene's germline CDR1 is DFQATT and CDR2 SNEGSKA (reference sequence). The CDR3 has 10 amino acids. The CDR3 loop is CSQQRETQYF. CDR3 bases: TGCAGTCAGCAGAGGGAGACCCAGTACTTC.

The CDR3 DNA sequence: TGTGCCTGGAAGGGGTTAGCTGAAGCTTTCTTT. It specifies CAWKGLAEAFF. The chain joins TRBV30 to TRBJ1-1; a weak D match, TRBD1 (5 bases). CDR1 and CDR2 from the germline V gene are GTSNPN and SVGIG (reference sequence). Trimming cost V 4 bases and J 6 bases, with 9 bases left between them. The CDR3 covers 11 residues.

This rearrangement joins TRBV19 to TRBJ2-7, with 8 bases fitting TRBD1. V dropped 6 bases and J dropped 3; count of bases not matched to a gene: 7. Germline assignment: CDR1 LNHDA and CDR2 SQIVND (reference sequence). This CDR3 contains 14 residues. The CDR3 loop is CASRDREGIYEQYF. CDR3 bases: TGTGCCAGTAGGGACAGGGAAGGGATCTACGAGCAGTACTTC.

The chain links TRBV18 to TRBJ2-5, with TRBD2 matching over 8 bases. This CDR3 has 15 residues. Germline V gives CDR1 KGHSH, CDR2 LQKENI. The trim removed 3 bases at V and 0 bases at J, leaving 3 bases unmatched. CDR3 nucleotides: TGTGCCAGCTCACCTCAAGCGGGGGACCAAGAGACCCAGTACTTC. Its translation: CASSPQAGDQETQYF. Looking up the rest from reference TRBV18 and TRBJ2-5 gives the full variable domain: NAGVMQNPRHLVRRRGQEARLRCSPMKGHSHVYWYRQLPEEGLKFMVYLQKENIIDESGMPKERFSAEFPKEGPSILRIQQVVRGDSAAYFCASSPQAGDQETQYFGPGTRLLVL.

The chain carries TRBV7-2 and TRBJ2-3; D possibly corresponds to TRBD2 (5 bases). This CDR3 has 18 residues. With 1 base removed from V and 4 bases from J, the gap between germline ends came to 21 bases. Germline CDR1 reads SGHTA; CDR2 reads FQGNSA. Here the CDR3 reads CASSLEAAQLHNADTQYF. CDR3 nucleotides: TGTGCCAGCAGCTTAGAAGCGGCCCAACTTCACAACGCAGATACGCAGTATTTT.

This chain joins TRBV20-1 and TRBJ1-3, with no clear D. From germline, CDR1 is DFQATT and CDR2 SNEGSKA (reference sequence). The CDR3 contains 11 residues. The ends were cut back, 1 base at V and 8 bases at J, with 6 bases in the middle. CDR3 bases: TGCAGTGCTAGAGCGCTAGACACCATATATTTT. It encodes CSARALDTIYF.

The chain uses TRBV11-3 and TRBJ1-1; D gene unclear. Per the germline V gene, CDR1 is SGHNT and CDR2 is YENEEA. The CDR3 consists of 13 residues. Trimming took 0 bases from V and 8 from J, leaving 10 bases between them. CDR3 nucleotides: TGTGCCAGCAGCTTAGACTTTCAGGCAGAAGCTTTCTTT. This encodes CASSLDFQAEAFF. The variable domain in full, completed from reference TRBV11-3 and TRBJ1-1, reads EAGVVQSPRYKIIEKKQPVAFWCNPISGHNTLYWYLQNLGQGPELLIRYENEEAVDDSQLPKDRFSAERLKGVDSTLKIQPAELGDSAVYLCASSLDFQAEAFFGQGTRLTVV.

CDR3 loop: CASSLDGQGRNIQYF. DNA of the CDR3: TGTGCCAGCAGCTTAGACGGACAGGGGAGAAACATTCAGTACTTC. The V call is TRBV13, the J call TRBJ2-4, with 9 bases matching TRBD1. In germline, CDR1 is PRHDT, CDR2 FYEKMQ (reference sequence). This CDR3 comprises 15 residues. J lost 6 bases, V lost 1 base, and 4 bases had no gene match.

Here the CDR3 reads CASSEWQGVGGELFF. CDR3 bases: TGTGCCAGCAGTGAATGGCAGGGGGTTGGCGGGGAGCTGTTTTTT. The V call is TRBV2, the J call TRBJ2-2; 7 nucleotides agree with TRBD1. CDR1 is SNHLY and CDR2 is FYNNEI in the germline V gene. Losses at the gene ends were 2 bases for V and 7 bases for J; bases not matched to a gene: 7. The CDR3 consists of 15 residues. Full variable domain (remainder filled in from reference TRBV2 and TRBJ2-2): EPEVTQTPSHQVTQMGQEVILRCVPISNHLYFYWYRQILGQKVEFLVSFYNNEISEKSEIFDDQFSVERPDGSNFTLKIRSTKLEDSAMYFCASSEWQGVGGELFFGEGSRLTVL.

The V call is TRBV5-1, the J call TRBJ1-4; 7 bases fit TRBD1. Germline V gene data show CDR1 as SGHRS and CDR2 as YFSETQ. This CDR3 region has 15 residues. The junction had 10 bases not matched to a gene; V was cut back by 3 bases and J by 8 bases. The CDR3 spells CASSWTGHMGEKLFF. The CDR3 DNA reads as TGCGCCAGCAGCTGGACAGGTCATATGGGGGAAAAACTGTTTTTT.

In this sample, this clone turned up once. The chain uses TRBV4-3 and TRBJ2-1, with D perhaps matching TRBD2 (7 bases). Trimming stripped 4 bases from V and 10 bases from J, with 23 bases between. Germline CDR1 and CDR2: LGHNA and YSLEER. The CDR3 runs 16 residues. The DNA of the CDR3 is TGCGCCAGCAGCCCAGGGGCAGCTAGCGGTGCGCGGGAGCAGTTCTTC. This translates into CASSPGAASGAREQFF.